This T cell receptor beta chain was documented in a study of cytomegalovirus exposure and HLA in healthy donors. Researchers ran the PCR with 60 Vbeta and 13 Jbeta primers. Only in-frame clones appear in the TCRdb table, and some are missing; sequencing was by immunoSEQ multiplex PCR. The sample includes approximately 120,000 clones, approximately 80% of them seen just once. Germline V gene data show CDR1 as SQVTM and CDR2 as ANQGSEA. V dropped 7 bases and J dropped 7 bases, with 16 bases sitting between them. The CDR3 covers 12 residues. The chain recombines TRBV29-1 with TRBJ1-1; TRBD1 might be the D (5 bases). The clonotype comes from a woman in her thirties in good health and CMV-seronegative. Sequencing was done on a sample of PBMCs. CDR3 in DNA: TGCAGCGCCGGCGGGGGGTGGATTGAAGCTTTCTTT. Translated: CSAGGGWIEAFF.